The source of this TCR beta chain is a study of cytomegalovirus exposure and HLA in healthy donors. Study details: Unique TCR beta sequences numbering fewer than 130 million came from 150 million to 200 million T cells in an earlier analysis. Regarding the study as a whole: For most TCR sequences rarity was the rule, although some public TCRs occurred in many donors.

Nominally healthy donors provided the samples, though records likely missed some immune exposures. Vbeta (60) and Jbeta (13) primers were used in the PCR. Clones were read by immunoSEQ multiplex PCR, and TCRdb kept only the in-frame ones, dropping some. The table lists 150,000 to 200,000 clones, 70% to 90% of them singletons, with 7.5% to 10% in the top ten. A remark on this clone: Its antigen remains unknown.

The sequenced sample consisted of PBMCs. The clonotype comes from a man younger than 35 in good health and CMV-seropositive.

CDR3 nucleotides: TGTGCCAGCAGTTTAGGGACACAGCGGGGCTCAAGAATTAGTGAGCAGTTCTTC. It is translated as CASSLGTQRGSRISEQFF. The V call is TRBV27, the J call TRBJ2-1; D might be TRBD2 (7 bases). Trimming stripped 2 bases from V and 9 bases from J, with 26 bases between. The CDR3 extends over 18 amino acids. Germline-derived CDR1 and CDR2 are MNHEY and SMNVEV (reference sequence).